This entry concerns a single T cell receptor beta chain. TCRdb re-called the 5' RACE reads; every CDR3 protein appears as one record, without DNA. In all, the sample yields some 410,000 distinct CDR3 sequences. This sample is drawn from a study of T cells expressing NK-cell markers. Study context: Sorted CD3+CD56+NKG2C+, CD3+CD56+NKG2C- and CD3+CD56-NKG2C+ T cells supplied TCR beta repertoires. Sequencing covered eight donors, seven HCMV-seropositive and one seronegative.

Germline loops: CDR1 LNHDA, CDR2 SQIVND (reference sequence). The CDR3 length is 14 residues. The receptor comes from a woman between 18 and 70 years old in good health. This chain joins TRBV19 and TRBJ2-7; TCRdb picks TRBD1, but there is no DNA to check that call. Sequenced sample: blood T cells: a sorted CD56 or NKG2C T cell subset, CD4+ or CD8+ T cells, or bulk PBMC T cells (not recorded which). The CDR3 spells CASSRPGGFHEQYF.